This T cell receptor beta chain derives from a study of blood T cells in healthy people across ages. Healthy Caucasians from Russia aged roughly 6 to 90 served as donors. Total RNA amounts of at least 5 micrograms were extracted per sample. This clonotype was seen a handful of times. The use of a sample-barcoded 5' primer and a J-beta primer mix characterized a second PCR of 7 to 11 cycles. Tagging of each cDNA molecule was performed by a template-switch adaptor with 12 random nucleotides. A minimum of 3 million CDR3-containing paired-end reads was obtained for each sample. TCRdb reprocessed the 5' RACE reads with MiXCR, giving one entry per CDR3 protein. This table has some 690,000 distinct CDR3 sequences, 20% to 25% appearing once. From germline, CDR1 is KGHSH and CDR2 LQKENI. CDR3 length: 12 amino acids.

V and J are TRBV18 and TRBJ2-1; D not certain. The tail of the sequence fits TRBJ2-7 better, so the J call may be wrong. Sequenced sample: blood. The sequence was obtained from a man aged 65 to 85 in good health. In DNA, the CDR3 is TGTGCCAGCTCACCATTGGTAGGCGAGCAGTACTTC. Translated: CASSPLVGEQYF.